This TCR beta chain came from a study of cytomegalovirus exposure and HLA in healthy donors (dated by TCRdb to about 2017). About the study as a whole: According to an earlier analysis of several hundred of the donors, roughly 180 million T cells yielded 95 million to 140 million unique TCR beta sequences and 250 to 350 Gb of sequence data. An early release covering roughly 600 HLA-typed donors comprised 300 to 350 gigabases of sequencing data and roughly 86 million unique TCR sequences. Of the approximately 400 genotyped donors, approximately 81% were placed in the genetic ancestry cluster associated with self-reported Caucasian donors. The study aimed to test whether cataloging public T cell receptors could reveal signatures of past pathogen exposure. The T cell repertoires of some 700 subjects were profiled by immunosequencing and related to cytomegalovirus serostatus. Besides the first cohort of 666 subjects, a separate validation cohort made up of 95 to 150 different subjects was used. The study combined high-throughput TCR immunosequencing, statistical association of individual TCRs with disease status, and machine learning to predict cytomegalovirus infection status. A later analysis re-analyzed previously published TCR beta repertoires from roughly 630 donors and added high-resolution HLA genotyping to study TCR occurrence patterns. Rather than using new phenotypic data, the later analysis identified candidate immune exposures from TCR beta sequences and from how often those sequences occurred across donors. An earlier analysis of fewer than 700 of the donors applied high-throughput TCR beta sequencing to assess whether each TCR beta V gene segment acted as functional or pseudogenic. Donor age, sex, ethnicity and CMV serostatus were collected together with the repertoire data. In a later genetic analysis, genome-wide SNP genotypes for about three fifths of the 666 donors were used, and that subset was treated as a discovery cohort. All discovery cohort repertoires had been generated on a single sequencing platform. HLA typing included class I and class II loci at four-digit resolution. Typing coverage varied by locus: about 629-630 donors for A, B, C, DRB1 and DQB1; approximately 500 for DQA1; over 600 for DPA1; 400 to 480 for DPB1. Four to six DR-DQ haplotypes were handled as single units for association and clustering, since linkage in the cohort was strong. On average, around 240,000 unique TCR beta nucleotide sequences were sequenced per donor among roughly 430 genotyped donors of the cohort, with about 19% of those sequences being non-productive. Results and caveats for the whole study, not just this receptor: An association between a missense DCLRE1C variant and V-gene and J-gene trimming of TCR beta chains was found in a later genetic analysis and replicated in an independent cohort. A cluster of highly shared sequence variants was judged likely to be a technical artifact of the sequencing pipeline. The presence/absence analyses assumed that sequencing depth was roughly uniform across donors, and that assumption may not be true. In vitro tests confirmed that three of the cytomegalovirus-associated TCR beta chains recognize cytomegalovirus antigens. The study gave a list of about 160 TCR beta chains associated with cytomegalovirus. Because HLA typing was unavailable for some donors at each locus, only the typed subset was used in association tests. In a later genetic analysis, fewer N-insertions in productive TCRs were reported among donors in an Asian-associated ancestry cluster than the roughly 670-donor mean. In a later analysis, the rate of TCR association differed among HLA loci, with DRB1 alleles having the most associated TCRs and HLA-C alleles having the fewest. About 17 rarely observed V segments, including chromosome 9 orphons, were excluded from the earlier analysis of approximately 500 of the donors because counts were too low. The only immune exposure information available for the cohort was CMV serostatus. Compared with equally common non-associated chains, HLA-associated TCR beta chains in a later analysis were more clonally expanded and had lower generation probabilities. In an earlier analysis of approximately 590 of the donors, most TCR beta V segments appeared in productive rearrangements about 87% or about 30% of the time, broadly matching IMGT annotations. Cytomegalovirus status was reported to be diagnosed by the classifier with high specificity and sensitivity in both the original and validation cohorts. This cohort had only TCR beta chains sequenced, and the lack of alpha or paired-chain data limited which features could be detected. The authors suggested that the approach could potentially be generalized to other disease states and immunological phenotypes. Correlated functional status among segregating V segments might reflect linkage disequilibrium, but an unknown experimental factor could not be ruled out. Specific HLA alleles were associated with 16,951 TCR beta sequences at a false discovery rate of 0.05 in a later analysis. Most TCR sequences were seen in very few donors, while some public TCRs were found in many individuals. A further reported finding was that TCR beta sequences accurately predicted the HLA-A and HLA-B alleles for most subjects in the first cohort. Assigning TCR associations to individual alleles was difficult when HLA alleles, especially DR and DQ, strongly co-occurred. In a later analysis, several top co-occurrence clusters were reported to appear linked to parvovirus B19, influenza, CMV and Epstein-Barr virus. Most CMV-associated TCR beta chains appeared to be HLA-restricted in a later analysis, and the HLA associations seemed to be driven largely by CMV exposure. Some IMGT-functional V segments, including TRBV6-2 and TRBV6-3, could not be told apart with the 87-base-pair reads, so those segments were excluded.

The cohort was made up of roughly 670 healthy bone marrow donors. At the time of sampling, every cohort member was nominally healthy, though immune exposures that went unrecorded were likely present. The donor was CMV seronegative and belonged to the group of around 350 seronegative cohort members. Each donor provided a peripheral blood sample, and peripheral blood mononuclear cells were used for TCR beta sequencing. The Qiagen DNeasy Blood Extraction Kit was used to extract genomic DNA from the blood cell samples. About this clone: The antigen it recognizes is unknown. It has no much larger one-base neighbor in the sample; base qualities were not kept.

Preparation of the library involved the immunoSEQ multiplex PCR assay. A mixture of 60 forward primers for TCR Vbeta segments and 13 reverse primers for TCR Jbeta segments was used in the multiplex PCR. Amplification of the CDR3 region of rearranged TCR beta genes was performed with a multiplex PCR assay on genomic DNA. The Illumina HiSeq System was used to sequence the amplified TCR beta libraries as 87-base-pair reads. As for how the authors treated the data: A later analysis tallied roughly 78 million unique TCR beta chains across the approximately 670 repertoires, and roughly 11 million of those chains were shared by two or more donors. A nearest-neighbor algorithm error-corrected the raw reads and collapsed the reads into unique sequences, merging closely related sequences to remove PCR and sequencing errors. Alignment of CDR3 sequences to IMGT reference sequences was used to assign V, D and J gene segments. For a sequence to be retained, a match of at least six nucleotides was required to both a V gene segment and a J gene segment. Rearrangements were classified as productive when the CDR3 lacked stop codons and remained in frame with V and J, and all other rearrangements were classified as non-productive. CDR3 was defined by IMGT convention, running from the second conserved V-encoded cysteine to the conserved J-encoded phenylalanine. Sequences without an unambiguous match to a single V gene segment were excluded from the earlier analysis of about 640 of the donors. An earlier analysis of about 590 of the donors classified V segments as functional when productive rearrangements were above 56.7% and as segregating when the standard deviation between donors was above 5%. A statistical classification framework was built for diagnosing cytomegalovirus status from the catalog of TCR beta chain sequences. V and J gene assignment, in a later analysis, came from comparing TCR nucleotide sequences with IMGT/GENE-DB human TR gene sequences. In a later analysis, CDR3 sequences and most-parsimonious VDJ recombination scenarios were assigned using the TCRdist pipeline. In a later analysis, each TCR beta chain was defined by its CDR3 amino acid sequence together with its V-gene family, and reads lacking a unique V-gene family were excluded. A later analysis removed 500 to 600 highly shared, low-generation-probability nucleotide sequences to deal with suspected cross-contamination and a sequencing artifact. In a later analysis, a clonal expansion index was calculated for each public chain from normalized within-repertoire ranks of inferred template counts. In a later analysis, generation probabilities were computed with a VDJ recombination model fitted to out-of-frame rearrangements, and the resulting probabilities were checked against IGoR. A later analysis scored TCR-TCR, TCR-HLA and TCR-CMV co-occurrence with hypergeometric tests, applying a repertoire-size bias correction to TCR pairs. A later analysis estimated false discovery rates by permuting HLA or CMV assignments 20 times. In a later analysis, co-occurring TCRs were grouped with DBSCAN, and TCRdist sequence similarity was added when clustering was performed within HLA-allele-positive subsets. Repertoires with fewer than 30,000 or more than 120,000 public chains were left out of co-occurrence clustering, as were five repertoires with anomalous nucleotide sharing. In its TCRdb copy, this immuneACCESS table keeps in-frame sequences only and misses some clones. Where compared with another copy, unresolved V genes explain less than half of these, and the others have no known cause. The DNA gave D and trimming, while V, J and clone size come from that table. For this sample the table gives around 190,000 clones, of which around 80% were detected only once. The top ten clones comprise 1.9% of the sample.

Reading the germline V gene (reference sequence) gives CDR1 SEHNR and CDR2 FQNEAQ. Trimming removed 5 bases from V and 2 bases from J; the gene matches leave 8 bases unexplained. The CDR3 starts with the cysteine, ends with the phenylalanine, and has 16 residues. Kept here is only the CDR3 DNA, which spans 48 bases and is read in frame from base 1. Sequencing was carried out using PBMCs. The receptor's source is a man aged 25 to 40 in good health and CMV-seronegative. Recombination linked TRBV7-9 to TRBJ1-3; TRBD1 lines up with 8 middle nucleotides. In nucleotide form, the sequence is TGTGCCAGCAGCGAAGTTCAGGGGGCCGCTGGAAACACCATATATTTT. The encoded protein is CASSEVQGAAGNTIYF. The entire variable domain, with the stretches around the CDR3 drawn from the reference TRBV7-9 and TRBJ1-3 proteins, is DTGVSQNPRHKITKRGQNVTFRCDPISEHNRLYWYRQTLGQGPEFLTYFQNEAQLEKSRLLSDRFSAERPKGSFSTLEIQRTEQGDSAMYLCASSEVQGAAGNTIYFGEGSWLTVV.